In this sample, the clone carrying this TCR beta chain turned up a few times. Noted time point: newly diagnosed GD, antithyroid drugs for less than 3 months. Scientists built the TCR library using RNA that was extracted from PBMCs. iRepertoire HTBI primers and Arm-PCR of CDR3 regions built TCR beta libraries. TCRdb reprocessed the multiplex PCR reads with MiXCR, giving one entry per CDR3 protein. The table lists 350,000 to 500,000 distinct CDR3 sequences, about 15% of them singletons, with 17% in the top ten. V was trimmed by 2 bases and J by 1 base, leaving 12 bases between them. Germline V CDR1 and CDR2: MGHRA, YSYEKL. The CDR3 sequence is 16 residues long. The data stem from a study of regulatory T cells in long-lasting Graves disease. These data were likewise used in another study, on T cells in Graves' hyperthyroidism and ophthalmopathy.

Source: peripheral blood mononuclear cells (PBMCs), taken at new diagnosis, from a patient treated with antithyroid drugs. The chain uses TRBV4-1 and TRBJ2-1; tentative D call: TRBD2 (5 bases). The receptor comes from a woman between 50 and 59 years old with Graves disease. The CDR3 here is CASSQFQRTSYNEQFF. The CDR3 bases are TGCGCCAGCAGCCAATTCCAGCGGACGTCCTACAATGAGCAGTTCTTC.